This record covers a single T cell receptor (beta chain). The V segment lost 8 bases and the J segment 5 bases; nucleotides outside the gene matches: 9. Germline V gene data show CDR1 as SNHLY and CDR2 as FYNNEI. The length of the CDR3 is 14 residues. This sample was included in a study of cytomegalovirus exposure and HLA in healthy donors. It was with 60 Vbeta and 13 Jbeta primers that the PCR ran. Profiling relied on immunoSEQ multiplex PCR, and the TCRdb table lists in-frame clones only, not all of them. This table has 150,000 to 200,000 clones, 75% to 90% appearing once. This rearrangement joins TRBV2 to TRBJ2-1; 7 nucleotides line up with TRBD2. The sample comprised PBMCs. The receptor comes from a woman aged 18-30 years in good health and CMV-seronegative. CDR3 nucleotides: TGTGCCAGCCGGTGGGCTAGCGGTAACAATGAGCAGTTCTTC. Its translation: CASRWASGNNEQFF.